A single sample gave rise to the 23 T cell receptor beta chains below, sequenced in a study of cytomegalovirus exposure and HLA in healthy donors. Sequencing used immunoSEQ multiplex PCR; TCRdb keeps in-frame clones, though not all of them. The sample carries 99,000 or so clones, 86% recorded once. The source material was PBMCs. The receptors come from a woman between 18 and 29 years old in good health and CMV-seropositive.

In DNA form, the CDR3 reads TGTGCCAGCAGCCCTACGGGACAGTACTACGAGCAGTACTTC. Protein sequence: CASSPTGQYYEQYF. This chain connects TRBV9 to TRBJ2-7; TRBD1 aligns across 7 bases. With 4 bases clipped from V and 3 bases from J, the junction kept 7 bases outside the gene matches. Germline-derived CDR1 and CDR2 are SGDLS and YYNGEE. CDR3 length: 14 amino acids.

This clone showed up just once. This chain uses TRBV15 with TRBJ1-5, with D possibly TRBD1 on 6 matching bases. This CDR3 comprises 16 residues. Germline CDR1 and CDR2: LNHNV and YYDKDF (reference sequence). Trimming shortened V by 5 bases and J by 0 bases, and 14 bases separated the two germline ends. CDR3 sequence (DNA): TGTGCCACCAGCCTATGGACAGCTTATAGCAATCAGCCCCAGCATTTT. Its protein product is CATSLWTAYSNQPQHF.

The table lists this clone with a few counts. This chain links TRBV2 with TRBJ1-5; no definite D call. Germline CDR1 reads SNHLY; CDR2 reads FYNNEI. Trimming cost V 6 bases and J 2 bases, with 5 bases left between them. The CDR3 length is 12 residues. CDR3 nucleotides: TGTGCCAGCAGGGCAGGCAATCAGCCCCAGCATTTT. Protein product: CASRAGNQPQHF.

The chain has TRBV21-1 and TRBJ1-2. TRBV21-1 is noted as a pseudogene. CDR3 length: 16 amino acids. The CDR3 here is CASSKDKGEAWYGYTF. As DNA, the CDR3 is TGTGCCAGCAGCAAAGACAAGGGAGAGGCATGGTATGGCTACACCTTC.

This chain links TRBV14 with TRBJ2-7; possible D gene TRBD1, 6 bases. The length of the CDR3 is 16 residues. The V and J ends lost 5 bases and 5 bases respectively, with 22 bases between them. The germline V gene encodes CDR1 SGHDN and CDR2 FVKESK. CDR3 loop: CASSFRTGKVGDEQYF. CDR3 bases: TGTGCCAGCAGCTTCCGCACAGGGAAGGTTGGCGACGAGCAGTACTTC.

This chain uses TRBV28 with TRBJ2-5, with 10 bases fitting TRBD1. V shed 1 base, J shed 5 bases, and the junction held 7 bases outside the gene matches. This CDR3 has 16 amino acids. Germline lookup yields CDR1 MDHEN and CDR2 SYDVKM. This CDR3 reads CASSLYGTGVRETQYF. DNA of the CDR3: TGTGCCAGCAGTTTATACGGGACAGGGGTAAGGGAGACCCAGTACTTC.

This rearrangement joins TRBV5-1 to TRBJ2-1, with a possible D match to TRBD2 (6 bases). Trimming stripped 5 bases from V and 4 bases from J, with 22 bases between. Germline assignment: CDR1 SGHRS and CDR2 YFSETQ. The CDR3 loop spans 17 amino acids. The CDR3 spells CASSLGQSGLVYNEQFF. The DNA for the CDR3 is TGCGCCAGCAGTCTTGGGCAAAGCGGGTTGGTGTACAATGAGCAGTTCTTC.

The chain joins TRBV2 to TRBJ2-5; D is perhaps TRBD1 (5 bases). The CDR3 consists of 14 residues. In germline, CDR1 is SNHLY, CDR2 FYNNEI. V shed 4 bases and J shed 4 bases, with 13 bases lying between them. CDR3 DNA: TGTGCCAGCAGTGTGGGGCAGTTGGGAGAGACCCAGTACTTC. Protein: CASSVGQLGETQYF.

This clone was counted a few times. The rearrangement uses TRBV5-1 and TRBJ2-2; TRBD1 aligns across 11 bases. The junction had 4 bases not matched to a gene; V was cut back by 8 bases and J by 4 bases. The CDR3 consists of 14 residues. Germline V gene lookup returns CDR1 SGHRS and CDR2 YFSETQ. The CDR3 loop is CASGQGASTGELFF. The CDR3 nucleotides read TGCGCCAGTGGACAGGGGGCGAGCACCGGGGAGCTGTTTTTT.

J is TRBJ2-5 and V is TRBV10-2, with D perhaps matching TRBD1 (5 bases). Germline V CDR1 and CDR2: WSHSY, SAAADI. The CDR3 is 13 amino acids. The ends were cut back, 3 bases at V and 5 bases at J, with 10 bases in the middle. The CDR3 reads CASSDRGPETQYF. The CDR3 nucleotides read TGCGCCAGCAGTGATAGGGGCCCGGAGACCCAGTACTTC.

A single count supports this clone. This chain uses TRBV4-2 with TRBJ2-3, with no clear D. The V end was cut by 2 bases, the J end by 7 bases, with 7 bases between. Looked up from germline, CDR1 is LGHNA and CDR2 is YNFKEQ. The CDR3 sequence is 12 residues long. The CDR3, as DNA: TGTGCCAGCAGCCAATCGAGAAATACGCAGTATTTT. This encodes CASSQSRNTQYF.

V and J are TRBV5-1 and TRBJ2-5; 8 bases align to TRBD1. The CDR3 consists of 15 residues. CDR1 is SGHRS and CDR2 is YFSETQ in the germline V gene. V trimming: 4 bases; J trimming: 2 bases; junction bases outside the gene matches: 7. CDR3 loop: CASSQGQGAQETQYF. The CDR3 region has the DNA TGCGCCAGCAGCCAAGGACAGGGTGCTCAAGAGACCCAGTACTTC.

The CDR3 here is CASSLSTNYGYTF. CDR3 bases: TGTGCCAGCAGCTTATCTACTAACTATGGCTACACCTTC. The J gene is TRBJ1-2, the V gene TRBV7-9; no clear D gene. This CDR3 contains 13 residues. Germline CDR1 and CDR2: SEHNR and FQNEAQ (reference sequence). V gave up 2 bases and J gave up 0 bases, with 4 bases separating them.

This chain links TRBV4-1 with TRBJ1-5; D gene unclear. CDR3 size: 16 residues. V was shortened by 0 bases and J by 5 bases, with 14 bases between the two germline ends. Germline V gene data show CDR1 as MGHRA and CDR2 as YSYEKL. Here the CDR3 DNA reads TGCGCCAGCAGCCAAGATACGACACTAGGAGATCAGCCCCAGCATTTT. As protein: CASSQDTTLGDQPQHF.

J is TRBJ2-7 and V is TRBV28; 7 positions agree with TRBD1. The CDR3 extends over 18 amino acids. Germline values: CDR1 MDHEN, CDR2 SYDVKM. With 6 bases clipped from V and 1 base from J, the junction kept 18 bases outside the gene matches. CDR3 loop: CASSPPPGQKFSSYEQYF. The CDR3 DNA is TGTGCCAGCAGCCCTCCCCCGGGACAGAAGTTTTCTTCCTACGAGCAGTACTTC.

This chain links TRBV6-5 with TRBJ2-7; 7 bases map to TRBD2. The germline V gene has CDR1 MNHEY and CDR2 SVGAGI. Trimming cost V 9 bases and J 4 bases; bases outside gene matches: 12. CDR3 length: 14 amino acids. The CDR3 sequence: CASVWEGTSYEQYF. For the CDR3, the DNA is TGTGCCAGTGTATGGGAGGGTACCTCGTACGAGCAGTACTTC.

The chain employs TRBV4-1 and TRBJ2-4; 10 bases agree with TRBD2. Looked up from germline, CDR1 is MGHRA and CDR2 is YSYEKL. The CDR3 covers 19 residues. Trimming removed 0 bases from V and 8 bases from J; junction bases left unmatched: 16. The CDR3 DNA is TGCGCCAGCAGCCAAGAAACGGCCCTAGCGGGGGACAAGAGGGACATTCAGTACTTC. It codes for CASSQETALAGDKRDIQYF.

The chain couples TRBV14 to TRBJ2-7; TRBD1 might be the D (5 bases). Germline CDR1 and CDR2: SGHDN and FVKESK. This CDR3 has 17 amino acids. V shed 2 bases and J shed 1 base, with 18 bases lying between them. CDR3 amino acids: CASSQHPKGRPSYEQYF. DNA of the CDR3: TGTGCCAGCAGCCAACACCCTAAGGGGCGGCCATCCTACGAGCAGTACTTC.

The rearrangement joins TRBV11-3 to TRBJ1-6; 8 bases align to TRBD1. From germline, CDR1 is SGHNT and CDR2 YENEEA. V trimming: 1 base; J trimming: 9 bases; junction bases outside the gene matches: 5. The CDR3 totals 15 residues. CDR3 in amino acids: CASSLGQGASSPLHF. The DNA of the CDR3 is TGTGCCAGCAGCTTAGGCCAGGGGGCTAGTTCACCCCTCCACTTT.

This clone was observed a single time. The rearrangement joins TRBV5-1 to TRBJ2-7, with D possibly matching TRBD2 (5 bases). The CDR3 has 14 amino acids. The germline V gene encodes CDR1 SGHRS and CDR2 YFSETQ. V lost 0 bases, J lost 4 bases, and 11 bases lay in between. Here the CDR3 DNA reads TGCGCCAGCAGCTTGGGTCTCGGGGAGTACGAGCAGTACTTC. As protein: CASSLGLGEYEQYF.

The chain combines TRBV27 with TRBJ2-7; 8 nucleotides line up with TRBD1. Germline V gene lookup returns CDR1 MNHEY and CDR2 SMNVEV (reference sequence). This CDR3 region has 15 residues. V lost 2 bases, J lost 0 bases, and 3 bases stayed unmatched. This CDR3 reads CASSLRGTGSYEQYF. CDR3 in DNA: TGTGCCAGCAGTTTAAGGGGGACAGGCTCCTACGAGCAGTACTTC.

This clone was observed a few times. The chain employs TRBV30 and TRBJ2-3, with D maybe TRBD1 (6 bases). This CDR3 contains 12 residues. Trimming took off 4 bases at V and 1 base at J, with 6 bases between the two ends. Germline V gives CDR1 GTSNPN, CDR2 SVGIG (reference sequence). CDR3 sequence reads: CAWTGGTDTQYF. The DNA of the CDR3 is TGTGCCTGGACAGGGGGCACAGATACGCAGTATTTT.

The gene calls are TRBV28 and TRBJ1-5; D gene ambiguous. Germline V CDR1 and CDR2: MDHEN, SYDVKM. Deletions cut 4 bases from V and 7 bases from J, with 11 bases between. CDR3 size: 13 residues. This CDR3 is CASSSIAGQPQHF. CDR3 in DNA: TGTGCCAGCAGTTCTATTGCCGGGCAGCCCCAGCATTTT.